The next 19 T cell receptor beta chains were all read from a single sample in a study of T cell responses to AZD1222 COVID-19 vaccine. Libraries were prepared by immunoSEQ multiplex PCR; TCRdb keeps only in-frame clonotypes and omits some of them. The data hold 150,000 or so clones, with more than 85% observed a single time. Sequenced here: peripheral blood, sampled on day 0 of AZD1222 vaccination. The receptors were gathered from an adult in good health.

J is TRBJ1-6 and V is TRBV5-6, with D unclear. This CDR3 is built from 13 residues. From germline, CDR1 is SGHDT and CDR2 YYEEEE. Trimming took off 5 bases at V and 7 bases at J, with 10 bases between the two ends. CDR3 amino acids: CASSPDGNSPLHF. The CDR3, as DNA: TGTGCCAGCAGTCCGGACGGGAATTCACCCCTCCACTTT.

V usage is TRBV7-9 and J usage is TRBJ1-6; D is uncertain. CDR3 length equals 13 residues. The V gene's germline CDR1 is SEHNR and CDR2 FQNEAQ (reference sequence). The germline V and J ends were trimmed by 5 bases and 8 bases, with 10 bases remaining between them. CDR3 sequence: CASSPAQDSPLHF. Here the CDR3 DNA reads TGTGCCAGCAGCCCCGCCCAAGATTCACCCCTCCACTTT.

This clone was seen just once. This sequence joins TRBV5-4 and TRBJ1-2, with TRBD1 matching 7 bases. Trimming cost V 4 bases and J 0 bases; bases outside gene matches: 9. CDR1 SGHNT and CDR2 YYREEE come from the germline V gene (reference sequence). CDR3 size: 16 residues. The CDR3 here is CASSPGGDRTNYGYTF. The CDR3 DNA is TGTGCCAGCAGCCCGGGCGGGGACAGAACTAACTATGGCTACACCTTC.

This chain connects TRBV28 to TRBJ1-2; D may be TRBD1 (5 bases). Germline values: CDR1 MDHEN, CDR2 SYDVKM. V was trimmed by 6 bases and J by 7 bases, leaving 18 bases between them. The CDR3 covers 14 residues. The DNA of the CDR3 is TGTGCCAGCAGAATAGGGTCAGGGAATACTGGCTACACCTTC. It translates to CASRIGSGNTGYTF.

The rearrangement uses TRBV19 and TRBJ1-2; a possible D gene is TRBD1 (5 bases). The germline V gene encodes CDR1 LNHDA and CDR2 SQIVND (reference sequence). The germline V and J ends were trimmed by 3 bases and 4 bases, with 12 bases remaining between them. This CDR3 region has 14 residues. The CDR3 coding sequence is TGTGCCAGTAGTATGCAGGGATCGGGCTATGGCTACACCTTC. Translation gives CASSMQGSGYGYTF.

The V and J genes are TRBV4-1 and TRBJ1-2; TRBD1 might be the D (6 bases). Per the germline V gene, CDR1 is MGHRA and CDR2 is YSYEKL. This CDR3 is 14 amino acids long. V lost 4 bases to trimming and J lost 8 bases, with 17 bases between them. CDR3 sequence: CASSPQEGEEGYTF. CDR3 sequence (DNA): TGCGCCAGCAGCCCACAGGAGGGGGAAGAAGGCTACACCTTC.

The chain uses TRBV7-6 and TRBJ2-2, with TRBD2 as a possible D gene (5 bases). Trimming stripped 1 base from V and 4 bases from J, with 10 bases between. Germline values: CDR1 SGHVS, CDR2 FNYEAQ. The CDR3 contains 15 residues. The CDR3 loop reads CASSLGAAGTGELFF. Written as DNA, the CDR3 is TGTGCCAGCAGCTTAGGAGCGGCTGGCACCGGGGAGCTGTTTTTT.

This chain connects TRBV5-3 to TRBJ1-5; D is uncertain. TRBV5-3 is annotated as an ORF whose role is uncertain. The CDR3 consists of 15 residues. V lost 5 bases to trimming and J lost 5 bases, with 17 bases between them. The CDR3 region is CARSLFTDLHQPQHF. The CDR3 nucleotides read TGTGCCAGAAGTCTTTTCACAGACCTGCATCAGCCCCAGCATTTT.

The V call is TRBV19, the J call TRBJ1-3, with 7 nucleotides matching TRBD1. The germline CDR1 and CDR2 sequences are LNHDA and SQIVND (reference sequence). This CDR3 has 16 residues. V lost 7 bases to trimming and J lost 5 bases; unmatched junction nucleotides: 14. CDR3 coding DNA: TGTGCCAGTACCCCACTCCACAGGGGTCAAAGAAACACCATATATTTT. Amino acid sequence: CASTPLHRGQRNTIYF.

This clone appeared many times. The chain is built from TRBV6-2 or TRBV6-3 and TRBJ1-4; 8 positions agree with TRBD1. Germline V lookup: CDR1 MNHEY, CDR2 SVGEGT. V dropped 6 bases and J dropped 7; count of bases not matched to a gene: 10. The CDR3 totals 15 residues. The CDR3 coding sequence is TGTGCCAGCAGCCAGACGACAGGGGACCTTGAAAAACTGTTTTTT. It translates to CASSQTTGDLEKLFF.

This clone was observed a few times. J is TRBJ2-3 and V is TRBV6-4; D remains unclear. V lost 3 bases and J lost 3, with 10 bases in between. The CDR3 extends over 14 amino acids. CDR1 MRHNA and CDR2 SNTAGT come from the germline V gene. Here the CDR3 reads CASSESLITDTQYF. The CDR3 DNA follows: TGTGCCAGCAGTGAGTCCCTGATAACAGATACGCAGTATTTT.

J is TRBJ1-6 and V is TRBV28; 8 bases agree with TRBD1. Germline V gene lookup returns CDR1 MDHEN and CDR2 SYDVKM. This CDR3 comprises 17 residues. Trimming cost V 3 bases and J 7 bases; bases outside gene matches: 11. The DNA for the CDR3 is TGTGCCAGCAGTTTGCCCGACGTGGGACAGGACAATTCACCCCTCCACTTT. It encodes CASSLPDVGQDNSPLHF.

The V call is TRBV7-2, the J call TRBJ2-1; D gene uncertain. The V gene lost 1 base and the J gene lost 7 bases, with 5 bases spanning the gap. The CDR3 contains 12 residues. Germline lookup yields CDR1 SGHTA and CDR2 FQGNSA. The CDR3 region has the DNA TGTGCCAGCAGCTTAGTTTCGAATGAGCAGTTCTTC. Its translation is CASSLVSNEQFF.

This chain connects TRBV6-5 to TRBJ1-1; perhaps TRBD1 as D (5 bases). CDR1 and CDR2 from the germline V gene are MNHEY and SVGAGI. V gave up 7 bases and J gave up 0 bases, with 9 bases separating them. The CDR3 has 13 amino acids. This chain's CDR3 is CASTETVNTEAFF. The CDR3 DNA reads TGTGCCAGCACCGAGACAGTGAACACTGAAGCTTTCTTT.

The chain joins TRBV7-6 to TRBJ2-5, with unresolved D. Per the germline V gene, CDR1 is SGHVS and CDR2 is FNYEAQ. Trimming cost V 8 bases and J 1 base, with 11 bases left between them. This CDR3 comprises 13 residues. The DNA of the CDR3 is TGTGCCAGCTGTCTTGGAACCCAAGAGACCCAGTACTTC. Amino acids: CASCLGTQETQYF.

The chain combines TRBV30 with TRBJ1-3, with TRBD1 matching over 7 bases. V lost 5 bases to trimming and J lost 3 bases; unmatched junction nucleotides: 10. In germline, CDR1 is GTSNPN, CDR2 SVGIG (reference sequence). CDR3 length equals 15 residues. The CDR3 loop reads CAWSEGGAYGNTIYF. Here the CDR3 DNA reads TGTGCCTGGTCGGAAGGGGGCGCGTATGGAAACACCATATATTTT.

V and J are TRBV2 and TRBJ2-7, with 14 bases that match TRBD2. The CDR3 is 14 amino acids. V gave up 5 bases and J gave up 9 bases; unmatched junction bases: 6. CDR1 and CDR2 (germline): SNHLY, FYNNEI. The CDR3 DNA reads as TGTGCCAGCAGTCCGGGACTAGCGGGGGTGGGGCAGTACTTC. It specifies CASSPGLAGVGQYF. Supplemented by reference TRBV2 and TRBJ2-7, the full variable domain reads EPEVTQTPSHQVTQMGQEVILRCVPISNHLYFYWYRQILGQKVEFLVSFYNNEISEKSEIFDDQFSVERPDGSNFTLKIRSTKLEDSAMYFCASSPGLAGVGQYFGPGTRLTVT.

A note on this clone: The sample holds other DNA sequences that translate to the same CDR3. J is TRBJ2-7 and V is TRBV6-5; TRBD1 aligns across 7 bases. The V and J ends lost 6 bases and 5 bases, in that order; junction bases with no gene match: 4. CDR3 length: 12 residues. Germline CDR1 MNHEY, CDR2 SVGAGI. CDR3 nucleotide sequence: TGTGCCAGCAGACACAGGGGTGACGAGCAGTACTTC. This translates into CASRHRGDEQYF.

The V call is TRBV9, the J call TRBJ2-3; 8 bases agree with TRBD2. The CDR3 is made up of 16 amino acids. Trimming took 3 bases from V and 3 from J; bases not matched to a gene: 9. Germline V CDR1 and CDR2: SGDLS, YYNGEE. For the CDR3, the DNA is TGTGCCAGCAGCGCCCAGCCGGGACTAGAGACAGATACGCAGTATTTT. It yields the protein CASSAQPGLETDTQYF.